These T cell receptor beta chains were read from a single sample in a study of identical twins. TCRdb re-called the 5' RACE reads through MiXCR, storing one row per CDR3 protein. The sample lists 450,000 or so distinct CDR3 sequences, approximately 17% occurring once. The sample consisted of naive T cells sorted from blood. All receptors come from a man between 50 and 59 years old in good health. The CDR3 runs from the conserved cysteine through the conserved F or W. The D gene is left open where the match is weak. Clone size appears in some rows only: once, few, many, or a class for an expanded clone.

>TRBJ2-7|TRBD1|TRBV7-2|.
TGTGCCAGCAGGTTAAGGGGGCTACAGGCGAGTCACGAGCAGTACTTC
CASRLRGLQASHEQYF
>TRBJ2-3|.|TRBV5-1|few
TGCGCCAGCAGCGAACTGACCCGTTCCACAGATACGCAGTATTTT
CASSELTRSTDTQYF
>TRBJ2-7|.|TRBV4-3|many
TGCGCCAGCAGCCAAGATACGGGCGAGCAGTACTTC
CASSQDTGEQYF
>TRBJ2-7|TRBD1|TRBV7-2|.
TGTGCCAGCAGCTTATCGAGAACAGGGGTTTTTGGCTACGAGCAGTACTTC
CASSLSRTGVFGYEQYF
>TRBJ2-5|TRBD1|TRBV20-1|.
TGCAGTGCTAGAGAGACAGGGAGAGAGACCCAGTACTTC
CSARETGRETQYF
>TRBJ2-7|.|TRBV7-2|few
TGTGCCAGCAGCCTTATTTCAGGGCGCGACGAGCAGTACTTC
CASSLISGRDEQYF
>TRBJ2-5|TRBD1|TRBV7-8|few
TGTGCCAGCAGCGAGGGGACAGGGGAAATAGGGACCCAGTACTTC
CASSEGTGEIGTQYF
>TRBJ2-3|TRBD2|TRBV4-2|.
TGTGCCAGCAGCCAAGATCGACTAGCGAGCACAGATACGCAGTATTTT
CASSQDRLASTDTQYF
>TRBJ1-2|.|TRBV21-1|many
TGTGCCAGCAGCAGCCTAGGGACGAGAGGCTATGGCTACACCTTC
CASSSLGTRGYGYTF
>TRBJ2-3|TRBD2|TRBV7-9|.
TGTGCCAGCAGCTTCTGGCTAGCGGGGATAAGCACAGATACGCAGTATTTT
CASSFWLAGISTDTQYF
>TRBJ1-1|TRBD1|TRBV6-2/TRBV6-3|.
TGTGCCAGCAGTCTACGGACAGGGAGGACTGAAGCTTTCTTT
CASSLRTGRTEAFF
>TRBJ2-5|.|TRBV5-1|few
TGCGCCAGCAGCTTGTTCTTGGAGGAGACCCAGTACTTC
CASSLFLEETQYF
>TRBJ2-1|.|TRBV4-3|.
TGCGCCAGCAGCCAAGGACTCGGGGGTCTTAATGAGCAGTTCTTC
CASSQGLGGLNEQFF
>TRBJ2-5|TRBD2|TRBV20-1|.
TGCAGTGCTAGAGATAGCGGGGAGGGCAGCAGGGAGACCCAGTACTTC
CSARDSGEGSRETQYF
>TRBJ2-7|.|TRBV29-1|few
TGCAGCGTTGAACCGGATTATACCTACGAGCAGTACTTC
CSVEPDYTYEQYF
>TRBJ2-2|TRBD1|TRBV7-3|.
TGTGCCAGCAGCCTTGACAGGGTTGGAGGGGAGCTGTTTTTT
CASSLDRVGGELFF
>TRBJ2-7|TRBD1|TRBV5-1|many
TGCGCCAGCAGCCCCCGGACAGGGTCGACAGGCGAGCAGTACTTC
CASSPRTGSTGEQYF
>TRBJ1-6|.|TRBV5-1|.
TGCGCCAGCAGCCCGTCGGGGGCAGGGTCGAATTCACCCCTCCACTTT
CASSPSGAGSNSPLHF
>TRBJ2-5|TRBD1|TRBV28|.
TGTGCCAGCAGACACCGGGACAGGGTTTTCGCGATTCACGAGACCCAGTACTTC
CASRHRDRVFAIHETQYF
>TRBJ2-3|TRBD2|TRBV11-2|few
TGTGCCAGCAGCTTAGTAGGCCCGGGACTAGCGGAGACAGATACGCAGTATTTT
CASSLVGPGLAETDTQYF
>TRBJ1-5|.|TRBV3-1|many
TGTGCCAGCAGCCAAGGTGGATATAGCAATCAGCCCCAGCATTTT
CASSQGGYSNQPQHF
>TRBJ2-3|TRBD1|TRBV10-3|many
TGTGCCATCAGCAACAGGGGGCGTGCAGATACGCAGTATTTT
CAISNRGRADTQYF
>TRBJ2-5|TRBD1|TRBV29-1|few
TGCAGCGTGGACCCGGACAGGGCGGGGACCCAGTACTTC
CSVDPDRAGTQYF
>TRBJ2-7|.|TRBV4-1|.
TGCGCCAGCAGCCAGAACACCGGACAGCTAGGCGTCGACGAGCAGTACTTC
CASSQNTGQLGVDEQYF
>TRBJ2-2|TRBD1|TRBV5-1|.
TGCGCCAGCAGCTTACAGGGGTTTAACACCGGGGAGCTGTTTTTT
CASSLQGFNTGELFF
>TRBJ2-7|.|TRBV6-1|many
TGTGCCAGCACTAGCCACAGGTCCTCCTACGAGCAGTACTTC
CASTSHRSSYEQYF
>TRBJ2-7|.|TRBV7-2|.
TGTGCCAGCAGCTTAAGCAGGGAAGCCTACGAGCAGTACTTC
CASSLSREAYEQYF
>TRBJ2-2|.|TRBV7-2|.
TGTGCCAGCAGCTTAGCGTTTACAGGGCGGGACACCGGGGAGCTGTTTTTT
CASSLAFTGRDTGELFF
>TRBJ1-3|.|TRBV20-1|many
TGCAGTGCTAGAGATTTAGTGGGGCTCTCTGGAAACACCATATATTTT
CSARDLVGLSGNTIYF
>TRBJ2-2|.|TRBV6-2/TRBV6-3|many
TGTGCCAGCAGTACCCAGGAGAGATGGGACCACACCGGGGAGCTGTTTTTT
CASSTQERWDHTGELFF
>TRBJ2-3|.|TRBV6-1|few
TGTGCCAGCAGCCCGTATGACGGGGCCGGAGATACGCAGTATTTT
CASSPYDGAGDTQYF
>TRBJ1-6|.|TRBV27|many
TGTGCCAGCAGTCCGACGACAGGCGCGGCCCTCCACTTT
CASSPTTGAALHF
>TRBJ2-1|.|TRBV7-8|few
TGTGCCAGCAGCTTAGGTGGATGGGGCAATGAGCAGTTCTTC
CASSLGGWGNEQFF
>TRBJ2-3|.|TRBV12-3/TRBV12-4|few
TGTGCCAGCAGTACGACACCAGATACGCAGTATTTT
CASSTTPDTQYF
>TRBJ2-2|.|TRBV12-3/TRBV12-4|many
TGTGCCAGCAGTTTAGAGGCCGGGGAGCTGTTTTTT
CASSLEAGELFF
>TRBJ2-1|.|TRBV15|few
TGTGCCACCAGCAGAGATCCCCCCTCCTTAGGCGATGAGCAGTTCTTC
CATSRDPPSLGDEQFF
>TRBJ2-1|TRBD2|TRBV11-2|.
TGTGCCAGCAGCTTACTAGCGGGAGGGTATGAGCAGTTCTTC
CASSLLAGGYEQFF
>TRBJ2-1|TRBD1|TRBV18|many
TGTGCCAGCGTGGGACAGTTTGATGAGCAGTTCTTC
CASVGQFDEQFF
>TRBJ1-4|.|TRBV20-1|few
TGCAGTGCTGGCTCCCAAGAGGAAAAACTGTTTTTT
CSAGSQEEKLFF
>TRBJ2-5|TRBD2|TRBV20-1|.
TGCAGTGCTAGAGGGGGACTAGCGCCCCTCGGAGAGACCCAGTACTTC
CSARGGLAPLGETQYF
>TRBJ2-7|.|TRBV5-1|few
TGCGCCAGCTCCCCCGACGGCTATACAGCCTACGAGCAGTACTTC
CASSPDGYTAYEQYF
>TRBJ2-1|TRBD2|TRBV13|.
TGTGCCAGCAGCGTGACTAGCGGGGGGGCCGGGGAGCAGTTCTTC
CASSVTSGGAGEQFF
>TRBJ2-3|TRBD1|TRBV12-3/TRBV12-4|.
TGTGCCAGCAGCGACAGGGGGCGGTATACGCAGTATTTT
CASSDRGRYTQYF
>TRBJ2-6|TRBD1|TRBV12-3/TRBV12-4|.
TGTGCCAGCAGTTGGACAGGGACTGGGGCCAACGTCCTGACTTTC
CASSWTGTGANVLTF
>TRBJ2-5|TRBD2|TRBV5-1|many
TGCGCCAGCAGCTTGTCACTAGCGGGGGAGACCCAGTACTTC
CASSLSLAGETQYF
>TRBJ2-2|TRBD1|TRBV2|many
TGTGCCACCACTCTTGGACAGGGGAACACCGGGGAGCTGTTTTTT
CATTLGQGNTGELFF
>TRBJ1-1|.|TRBV28|.
TGTGCCAGCAGGGGGGGTCGGGCTAACACTGAAGCTTTCTTT
CASRGGRANTEAFF
>TRBJ1-2|.|TRBV25-1|many
TGTGCCAGCAGTGAATTCGGGGGAAATCTTAGAGGCTACACCTTC
CASSEFGGNLRGYTF
>TRBJ2-2|.|TRBV12-3/TRBV12-4|few
TGTGCCAGCAGTCCAAACAGCCACACCGGGGAGCTGTTTTTT
CASSPNSHTGELFF
>TRBJ1-1|.|TRBV5-4|few
TGTGCCAGCAGCTTGGCGGCAGGGAACACTGAAGCTTTCTTT
CASSLAAGNTEAFF
>TRBJ2-2|TRBD2|TRBV5-5|few
TGTGCCAGCAGCCTACTAGCGGAGATGAACACCGGGGAGCTGTTTTTT
CASSLLAEMNTGELFF
>TRBJ2-1|.|TRBV20-1|.
TGCAGTGCTAGAGCCCCCAGCGGACGCAGAGGGGGGCAGTTCTTC
CSARAPSGRRGGQFF
>TRBJ2-1|.|TRBV2|.
TGTGCCAGCAGTGAAGGCCCCTTGAATTATCTCGAGCAGTTCTTC
CASSEGPLNYLEQFF
>TRBJ2-5|TRBD2|TRBV10-3|few
TGTGCCACGCGACAAGCGGGAGAGGAGACCCAGTACTTC
CATRQAGEETQYF
>TRBJ2-7|.|TRBV5-1|many
TGCGCCAGCAGCTTGAGAAGCCTCATTTACGAGCAGTACTTC
CASSLRSLIYEQYF
>TRBJ2-6|.|TRBV20-1|.
TGCAGTGCTAGAGGGACTGGGGCCAACGTCCTGACTTTC
CSARGTGANVLTF